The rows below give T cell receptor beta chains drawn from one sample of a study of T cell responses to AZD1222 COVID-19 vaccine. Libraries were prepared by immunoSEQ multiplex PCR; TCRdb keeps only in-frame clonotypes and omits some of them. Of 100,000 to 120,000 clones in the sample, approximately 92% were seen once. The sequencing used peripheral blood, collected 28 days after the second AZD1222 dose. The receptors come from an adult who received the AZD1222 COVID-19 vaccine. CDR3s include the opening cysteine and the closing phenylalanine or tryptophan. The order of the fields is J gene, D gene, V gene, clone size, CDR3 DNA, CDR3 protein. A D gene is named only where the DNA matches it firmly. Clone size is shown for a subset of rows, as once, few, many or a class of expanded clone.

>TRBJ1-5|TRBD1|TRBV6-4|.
TGTGCCAGCAGGCACGGGACAGCGAATCAGCCCCAGCATTTT
CASRHGTANQPQHF
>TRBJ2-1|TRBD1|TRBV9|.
TGTGCCAGCAGCCGACAGGGGTATGAGCAGTTCTTC
CASSRQGYEQFF
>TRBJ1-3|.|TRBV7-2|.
TGTGCCAGCAGCTTAGGGGGGGGCGGAAGGGCCATATATTTT
CASSLGGGGRAIYF
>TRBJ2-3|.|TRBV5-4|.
TGTGCCAGCAGCTTTACAGCTACAGATACGCAGTATTTT
CASSFTATDTQYF
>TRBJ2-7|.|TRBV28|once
TGTGCCAGCAACACAAGGGGCCACGAGCAGTACTTC
CASNTRGHEQYF
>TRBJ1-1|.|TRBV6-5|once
TGTGCCAGCAGGTCCGCGGGGGGACGGAACACTGAAGCTTTCTTT
CASRSAGGRNTEAFF
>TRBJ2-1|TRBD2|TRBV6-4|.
TGTGCCAGCAGTAAGACTAGCGGGGGTAGGGATGAGCAGTTCTTC
CASSKTSGGRDEQFF
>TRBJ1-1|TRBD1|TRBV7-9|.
TGTGCCAGCAGCCCGGCCCAGGGGGCGCGGGAAGCTTTCTTT
CASSPAQGAREAFF
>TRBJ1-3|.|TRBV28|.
TGTGCCAGCAGTCCCCAGGGAGGGGTCCGCTCTGGAAACACCATATATTTT
CASSPQGGVRSGNTIYF
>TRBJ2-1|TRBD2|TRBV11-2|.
TGTGCCAGCAGTACCATCCGGACTAGCGGGTACAATGAGCAGTTCTTC
CASSTIRTSGYNEQFF
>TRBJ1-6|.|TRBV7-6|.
TGTGCCAGCAGCCCGTCCCTGAATAATTCACCCCTCCACTTT
CASSPSLNNSPLHF
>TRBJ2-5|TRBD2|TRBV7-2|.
TGTGCCAGCAGCTTAGGGGTGACTAGCGTTATTCAAGAGACCCAGTACTTC
CASSLGVTSVIQETQYF
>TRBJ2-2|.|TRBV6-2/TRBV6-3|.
TGTGCCAGCAGTTCCAGGGTGCACACCGGGGAGCTGTTTTTT
CASSSRVHTGELFF
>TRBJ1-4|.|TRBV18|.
TGTGCCAGCTCACCACGGAGCGCTAATGAAAAACTGTTTTTT
CASSPRSANEKLFF
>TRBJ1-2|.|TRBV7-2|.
TGTGCCAGCAGCTTAGATCAGGCCGTCTATGGCTACACCTTC
CASSLDQAVYGYTF
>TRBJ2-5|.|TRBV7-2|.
TGTGCCAGCAGCGTCACAGAGACCCAGTACTTC
CASSVTETQYF
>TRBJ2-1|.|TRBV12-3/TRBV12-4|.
TGTGCCAGCAGTTTTTGGGGGGATGAGCAGTTCTTC
CASSFWGDEQFF
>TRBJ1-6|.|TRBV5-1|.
TGCGCCAGCAGCGCCGTCCACCGGGTCGACAAAAAAGGCTCCTATAATTCACCCCTCCACTTT
CASSAVHRVDKKGSYNSPLHF
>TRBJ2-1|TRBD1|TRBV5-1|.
TGCGCCAGCAGCGTCAACCCGGGACAGGGTGGTGAGCAGTTCTTC
CASSVNPGQGGEQFF
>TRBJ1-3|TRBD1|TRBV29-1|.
TGCAGCGCCGCGACAGGGAGTCACTCTGGAAACACCATATATTTT
CSAATGSHSGNTIYF